This TCR beta chain is from a study of tissue T cells after allogeneic stem cell transplantation. Study-level findings and limits: Across patients, clones rarely overlapped, yet motif clusters were shared tissue-specifically. The study did not identify alloreactive or antigen-specific tissue TCRs, and some clones might be persisting host cells.

Sequencing used immunoSEQ multiplex PCR; TCRdb keeps in-frame clones, though not all of them. The sample has some 22,000 clones; 69% are singletons. As for this clone: Its antigen is unknown. All gene names here are mouse names. Read coverage stops 1 residue before the CDR3 terminus; the germline J gene supplies the remainder.

From germline, CDR1 is LGHNA and CDR2 YSYQKL. The CDR3 is 16 amino acids. V was clipped by 1 base and J by 0 bases; unmatched bases: 0. The clonotype originates from a female BALB/c mouse in good health. This line is of MHC haplotype H2-d. The source material was blood. The chain carries TRBV2 and TRBJ2-2, with 9 bases lining up with TRBD2. CDR3 sequence: CASSQGTGANTGQLYF. CDR3 DNA (partial): TGTGCCAGCAGCCAAGGGACTGGGGCAAACACCGGGCAGCTCTAC. Drawing the rest from reference TRBV2 and TRBJ2-2, the complete variable domain is DPKIIQKPKYLVAVTGSEKILICEQYLGHNAMYWYRQSAKKPLEFMFSYSYQKLMDNQTASSRFQPQSSKKNHLDLQITALKPDDSATYFCASSQGTGANTGQLYFGEGSKLTVL.